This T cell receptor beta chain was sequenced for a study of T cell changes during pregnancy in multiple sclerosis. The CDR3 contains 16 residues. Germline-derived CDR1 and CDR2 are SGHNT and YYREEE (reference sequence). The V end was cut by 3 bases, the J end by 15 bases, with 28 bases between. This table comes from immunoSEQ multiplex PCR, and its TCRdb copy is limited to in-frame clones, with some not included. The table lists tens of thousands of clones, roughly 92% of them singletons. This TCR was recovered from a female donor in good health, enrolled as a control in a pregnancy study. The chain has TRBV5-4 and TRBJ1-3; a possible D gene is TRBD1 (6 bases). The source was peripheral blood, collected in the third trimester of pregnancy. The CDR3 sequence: CASSSGSDRITREEYF. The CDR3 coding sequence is TGTGCCAGCAGCTCCGGTTCGGACAGAATTACACGGGAGGAATATTTT.